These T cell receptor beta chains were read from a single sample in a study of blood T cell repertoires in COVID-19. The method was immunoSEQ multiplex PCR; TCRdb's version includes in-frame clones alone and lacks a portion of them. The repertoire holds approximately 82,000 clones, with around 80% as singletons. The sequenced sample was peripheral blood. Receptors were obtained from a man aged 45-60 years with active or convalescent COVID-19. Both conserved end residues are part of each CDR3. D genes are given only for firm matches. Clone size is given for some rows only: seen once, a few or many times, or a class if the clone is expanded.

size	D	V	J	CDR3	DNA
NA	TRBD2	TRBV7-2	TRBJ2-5	CASSVLSGGQTQYF	TGTGCCAGCAGCGTCTTAAGCGGGGGCCAGACCCAGTACTTC
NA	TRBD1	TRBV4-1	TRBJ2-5	CASSRREWDRGLETQYF	TGCGCCAGCAGCCGAAGAGAGTGGGACAGGGGGCTAGAGACCCAGTACTTC
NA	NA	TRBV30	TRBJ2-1	CAWSVLSGNEQFF	TGTGCCTGGAGTGTACTTTCAGGAAATGAGCAGTTCTTC
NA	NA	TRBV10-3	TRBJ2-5	CAISEARTDQETQYF	TGTGCCATCAGTGAAGCGAGGACAGACCAAGAGACCCAGTACTTC
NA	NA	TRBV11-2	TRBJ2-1	CASSPGASSYNEQFF	TGTGCCAGCAGTCCAGGGGCGAGCTCCTACAATGAGCAGTTCTTC
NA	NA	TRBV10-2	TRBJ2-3	CASNSGYSTDTQYF	TGCGCCAGCAACAGCGGGTATAGCACAGATACGCAGTATTTT
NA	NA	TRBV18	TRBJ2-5	CASSPQGLETQYF	TGTGCCAGCTCACCACAGGGGCTGGAGACCCAGTACTTC
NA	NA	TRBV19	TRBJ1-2	CASRKEEGYTF	TGTGCCAGTAGAAAGGAGGAGGGCTACACCTTC
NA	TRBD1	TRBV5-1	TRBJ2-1	CASSFDRVYEQFF	TGCGCCAGCAGCTTTGACAGGGTATATGAGCAGTTCTTC
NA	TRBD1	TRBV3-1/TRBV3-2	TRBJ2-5	CASSQEGTGETQYF	TGTGCCAGCAGCCAAGAGGGGACAGGAGAGACCCAGTACTTC
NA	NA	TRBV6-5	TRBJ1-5	CASSPQGLSNQPQHF	TGTGCCAGCAGCCCACAGGGTTTGAGCAATCAGCCCCAGCATTTT
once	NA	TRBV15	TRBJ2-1	CATGGVYNEQFF	TGTGCCACCGGCGGCGTATACAATGAGCAGTTCTTC
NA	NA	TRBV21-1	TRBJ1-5	CASSRGQPQHF	TGTGCCAGCAGCAGAGGACAGCCCCAGCATTTT
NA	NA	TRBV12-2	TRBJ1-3	CASRLAWWREKVGNTIYF	TGTGCAAGTCGCTTAGCGTGGTGGAGGGAGAAAGTTGGAAACACCATATATTTT
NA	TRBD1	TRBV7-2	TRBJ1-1	CASSLGTQGAGTEAFF	TGTGCCAGCAGCCTTGGAACACAGGGGGCTGGGACTGAAGCTTTCTTT
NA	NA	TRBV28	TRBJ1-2	CASSSTTSSYGYTF	TGTGCCAGCAGCTCCACCACGTCGAGTTATGGCTACACCTTC
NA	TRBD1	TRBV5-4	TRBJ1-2	CASSLGDREVYGYTF	TGTGCCAGCAGCTTGGGGGACAGGGAAGTTTATGGCTACACCTTC
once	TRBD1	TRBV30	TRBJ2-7	CAWSRGQGASQYF	TGTGCCTGGAGTAGGGGACAGGGGGCTTCGCAGTACTTC
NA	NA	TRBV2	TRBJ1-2	CASSADNVGYGYTF	TGTGCCAGCAGTGCGGACAATGTGGGCTATGGCTACACCTTC
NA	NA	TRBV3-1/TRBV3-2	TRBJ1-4	CASSQEQGYEKLFF	TGTGCCAGCAGCCAAGAACAGGGTTACGAAAAACTGTTTTTT
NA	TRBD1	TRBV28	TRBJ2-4	CASSGQGTQLAKNIQYF	TGTGCCAGCAGCGGACAGGGGACACAACTAGCCAAAAACATTCAGTACTTC
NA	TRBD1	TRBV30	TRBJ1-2	CAWNRDRRGYGYTF	TGTGCCTGGAACAGGGACAGACGGGGCTATGGCTACACCTTC
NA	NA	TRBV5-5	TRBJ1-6	CASSLEGPDNSPLHF	TGTGCCAGCAGCTTGGAGGGGCCGGATAATTCACCCCTCCACTTT
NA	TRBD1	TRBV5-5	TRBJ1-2	CASSLGGTGKPGYTF	TGTGCCAGCAGCTTAGGCGGGACAGGGAAACCAGGCTACACCTTC
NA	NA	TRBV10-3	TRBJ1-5	CAISKVGVNQPQHF	TGTGCCATCAGTAAGGTGGGAGTTAATCAGCCCCAGCATTTT
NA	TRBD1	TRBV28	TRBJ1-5	CASSNGQGNQPQHF	TGTGCCAGCAGCAACGGACAGGGCAATCAGCCCCAGCATTTT
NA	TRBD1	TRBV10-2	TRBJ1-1	CASRSGQGETEAFF	TGCGCCAGCAGATCCGGACAGGGAGAGACTGAAGCTTTCTTT
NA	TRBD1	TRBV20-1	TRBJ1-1	CSASGGTGVNTEAFF	TGCAGTGCTAGTGGCGGGACAGGGGTGAACACTGAAGCTTTCTTT
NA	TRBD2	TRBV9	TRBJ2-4	CASSVSGTRENIQYF	TGTGCCAGCAGCGTATCCGGGACTAGGGAAAACATTCAGTACTTC
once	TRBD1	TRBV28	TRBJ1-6	CASSFKGAWPYNSPLHF	TGTGCCAGCAGTTTTAAGGGGGCTTGGCCCTATAATTCACCCCTCCACTTT
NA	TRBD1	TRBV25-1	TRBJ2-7	CASSAGQGPHEQYF	TGTGCCAGCAGTGCCGGACAGGGCCCCCACGAGCAGTACTTC
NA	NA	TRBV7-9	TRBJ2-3	CASSLDSGSDTQYF	TGTGCCAGCAGCTTAGACAGCGGATCAGATACGCAGTATTTT
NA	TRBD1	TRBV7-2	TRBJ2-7	CASSLDTGQSYEQYF	TGTGCCAGCAGCTTAGACACGGGACAGTCCTACGAGCAGTACTTC
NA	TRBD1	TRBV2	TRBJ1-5	CAIATGQGFQPQHF	TGTGCCATAGCAACGGGACAGGGATTTCAGCCCCAGCATTTT
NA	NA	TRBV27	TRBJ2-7	CASSLSRGGYEQYF	TGTGCCAGCAGTTTATCTAGGGGGGGGTACGAGCAGTACTTC
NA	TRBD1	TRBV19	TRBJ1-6	CASSIQGAPSPLHF	TGTGCCAGTAGTATTCAGGGGGCGCCTTCACCCCTCCACTTT
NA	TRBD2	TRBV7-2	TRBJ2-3	CASSFTSVTDTQYF	TGTGCCAGCAGCTTTACTAGCGTTACAGATACGCAGTATTTT
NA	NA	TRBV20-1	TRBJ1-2	CSASLTAGAGNYGYTF	TGCAGTGCTAGTCTTACTGCTGGGGCAGGGAACTATGGCTACACCTTC
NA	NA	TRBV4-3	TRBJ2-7	CASSQEEGLGGREQYF	TGCGCCAGCAGCCAAGAAGAGGGCCTGGGGGGGCGGGAGCAGTACTTC
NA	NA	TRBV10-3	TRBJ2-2	CAIRKGENTGELFF	TGTGCCATCAGAAAAGGGGAGAACACCGGGGAGCTGTTTTTT
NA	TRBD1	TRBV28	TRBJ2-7	CASSLHLGQGAYEQYF	TGTGCCAGCAGTCTACACCTGGGACAGGGAGCCTACGAGCAGTACTTC
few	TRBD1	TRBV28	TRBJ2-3	CASSSEGATDTQYF	TGTGCCAGCAGTTCAGAGGGGGCGACAGATACGCAGTATTTT
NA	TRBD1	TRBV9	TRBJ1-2	CASSVAQGNYGYTF	TGTGCCAGCAGCGTAGCACAGGGGAACTATGGCTACACCTTC
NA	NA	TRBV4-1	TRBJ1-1	CASSQTRQENTEAFF	TGCGCCAGCAGCCAAACGAGACAGGAGAACACTGAAGCTTTCTTT
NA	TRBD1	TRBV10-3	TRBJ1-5	CATGTGGEESQPQHF	TGTGCCACAGGGACAGGGGGCGAGGAAAGTCAGCCCCAGCATTTT
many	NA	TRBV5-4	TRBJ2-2	CASSPQTNTGELFF	TGTGCCAGCAGCCCCCAAACGAACACCGGGGAGCTGTTTTTT
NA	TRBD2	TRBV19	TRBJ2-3	CASTLAGEGADTQYF	TGTGCCAGTACTTTAGCGGGGGAAGGGGCAGATACGCAGTATTTT
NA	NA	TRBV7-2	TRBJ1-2	CASSATGTPANYGYTF	TGTGCCAGCAGCGCTACCGGGACACCAGCTAACTATGGCTACACCTTC
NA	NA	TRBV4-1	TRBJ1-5	CASSQGYLPFSNQPQHF	TGCGCCAGCAGCCAAGGGTACTTACCTTTTAGCAATCAGCCCCAGCATTTT
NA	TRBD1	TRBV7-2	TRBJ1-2	CASSSDRGSSYGYTF	TGTGCCAGCAGCTCTGACAGGGGGAGCAGCTATGGCTACACCTTC